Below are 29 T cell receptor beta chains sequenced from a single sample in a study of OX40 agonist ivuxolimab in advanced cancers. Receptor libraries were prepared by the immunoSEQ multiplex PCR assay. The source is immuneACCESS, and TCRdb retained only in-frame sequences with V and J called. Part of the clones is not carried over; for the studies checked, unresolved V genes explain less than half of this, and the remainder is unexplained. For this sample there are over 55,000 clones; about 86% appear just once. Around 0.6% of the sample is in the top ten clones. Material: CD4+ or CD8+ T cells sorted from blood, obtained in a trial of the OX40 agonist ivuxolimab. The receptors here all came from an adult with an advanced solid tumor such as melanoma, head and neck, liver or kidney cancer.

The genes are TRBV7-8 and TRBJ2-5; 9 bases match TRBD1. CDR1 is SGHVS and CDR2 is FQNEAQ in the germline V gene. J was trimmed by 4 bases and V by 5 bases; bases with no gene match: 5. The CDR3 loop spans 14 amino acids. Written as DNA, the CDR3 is TGTGCCAGCAGCCGAAACAGGGGGCCAGAGACCCAGTACTTC. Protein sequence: CASSRNRGPETQYF.

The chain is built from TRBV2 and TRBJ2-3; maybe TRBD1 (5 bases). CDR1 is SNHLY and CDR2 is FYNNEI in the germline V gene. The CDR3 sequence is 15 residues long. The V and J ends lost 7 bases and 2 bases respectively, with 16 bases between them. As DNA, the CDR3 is TGTGCCAGCACCCCGAGGCAGGGATCCACAGATACGCAGTATTTT. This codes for CASTPRQGSTDTQYF.

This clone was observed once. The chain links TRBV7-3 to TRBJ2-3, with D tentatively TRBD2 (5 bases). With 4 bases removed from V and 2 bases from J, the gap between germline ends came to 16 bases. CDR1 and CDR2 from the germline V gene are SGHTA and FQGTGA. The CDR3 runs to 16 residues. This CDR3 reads CASSSPGNTHTDTQYF. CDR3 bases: TGTGCCAGCAGCTCGCCGGGGAATACACACACAGATACGCAGTATTTT.

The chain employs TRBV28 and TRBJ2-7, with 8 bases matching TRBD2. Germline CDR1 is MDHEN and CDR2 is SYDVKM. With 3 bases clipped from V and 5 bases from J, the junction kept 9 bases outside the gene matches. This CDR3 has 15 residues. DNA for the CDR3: TGTGCCAGCAGTTTTGAAGCGGGAGTTAGCGACGAGCAGTACTTC. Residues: CASSFEAGVSDEQYF.

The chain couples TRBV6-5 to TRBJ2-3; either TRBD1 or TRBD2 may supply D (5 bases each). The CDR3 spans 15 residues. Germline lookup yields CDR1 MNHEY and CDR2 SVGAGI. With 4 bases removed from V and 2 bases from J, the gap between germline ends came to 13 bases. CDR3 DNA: TGTGCCAGCAGTTCCCGGGACCGATCCACAGATACGCAGTATTTT. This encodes CASSSRDRSTDTQYF.

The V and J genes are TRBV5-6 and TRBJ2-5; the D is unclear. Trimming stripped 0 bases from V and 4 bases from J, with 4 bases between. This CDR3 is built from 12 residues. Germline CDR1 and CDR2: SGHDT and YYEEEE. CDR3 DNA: TGTGCCAGCAGCTTGGTGGCAGAGACCCAGTACTTC. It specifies CASSLVAETQYF.

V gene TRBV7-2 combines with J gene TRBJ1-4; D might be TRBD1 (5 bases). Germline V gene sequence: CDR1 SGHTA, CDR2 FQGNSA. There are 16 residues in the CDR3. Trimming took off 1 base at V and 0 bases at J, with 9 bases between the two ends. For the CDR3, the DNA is TGTGCCAGCAGCTTAGTCGGGACTTCAACTAATGAAAAACTGTTTTTT. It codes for CASSLVGTSTNEKLFF.

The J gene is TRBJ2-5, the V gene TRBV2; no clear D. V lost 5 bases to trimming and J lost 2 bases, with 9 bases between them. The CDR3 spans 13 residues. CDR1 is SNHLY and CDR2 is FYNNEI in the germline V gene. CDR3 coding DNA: TGTGCCAGCAGTCAGGTCTTACAAGAGACCCAGTACTTC. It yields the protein CASSQVLQETQYF. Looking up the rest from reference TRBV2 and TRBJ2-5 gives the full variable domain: EPEVTQTPSHQVTQMGQEVILRCVPISNHLYFYWYRQILGQKVEFLVSFYNNEISEKSEIFDDQFSVERPDGSNFTLKIRSTKLEDSAMYFCASSQVLQETQYFGPGTRLLVL.

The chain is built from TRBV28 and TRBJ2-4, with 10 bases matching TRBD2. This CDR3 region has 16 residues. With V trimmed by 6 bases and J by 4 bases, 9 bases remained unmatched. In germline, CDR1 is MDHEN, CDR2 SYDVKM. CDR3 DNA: TGTGCCAGCAGCCCCAGCGGGAGGGCCAGGAAAAACATTCAGTACTTC. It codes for CASSPSGRARKNIQYF.

The CDR3 nucleotides read TGCGCCAGCAGTCAATCAGGTAGGACCTCCTACGAGCAGTACTTC. Its translation: CASSQSGRTSYEQYF. The rearrangement links TRBV23-1 to TRBJ2-7; D is undetermined. TRBV23-1 is labeled an ORF, and its function is uncertain. The V end lost 0 bases, the J end lost 0 bases, and 9 bases lay between the germline ends. The CDR3 has 15 amino acids.

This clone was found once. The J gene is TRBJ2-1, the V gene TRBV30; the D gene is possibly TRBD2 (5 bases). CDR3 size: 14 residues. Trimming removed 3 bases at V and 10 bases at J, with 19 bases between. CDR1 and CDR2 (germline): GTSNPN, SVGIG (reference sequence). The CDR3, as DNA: TGTGCCTGGAGCACTAGTCCCTCCCCAAACGAGCAGTTCTTC. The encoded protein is CAWSTSPSPNEQFF.

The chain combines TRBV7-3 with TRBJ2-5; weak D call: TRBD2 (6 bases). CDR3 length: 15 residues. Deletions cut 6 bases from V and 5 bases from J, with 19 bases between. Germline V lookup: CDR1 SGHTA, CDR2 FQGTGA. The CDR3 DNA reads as TGTGCCAGCAGATCCGGGACGGAGGGCGCGGAGACCCAGTACTTC. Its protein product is CASRSGTEGAETQYF. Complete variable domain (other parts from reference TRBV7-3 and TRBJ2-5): GAGVSQTPSNKVTEKGKYVELRCDPISGHTALYWYRQSLGQGPEFLIYFQGTGAADDSGLPNDRFFAVRPEGSVSTLKIQRTERGDSAVYLCASRSGTEGAETQYFGPGTRLLVL.

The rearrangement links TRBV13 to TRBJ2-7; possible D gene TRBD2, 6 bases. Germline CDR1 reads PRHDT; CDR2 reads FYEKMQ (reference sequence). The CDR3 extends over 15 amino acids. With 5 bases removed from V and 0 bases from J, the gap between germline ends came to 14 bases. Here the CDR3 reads CASSPGTGRSYEQYF. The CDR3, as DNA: TGTGCCAGCAGCCCTGGGACTGGCCGCTCCTACGAGCAGTACTTC.

CDR3 sequence (DNA): TGTGCCAGCAGCTTGGCCGGGCGGGCAAGGGAGACCCAGTACTTC. As protein: CASSLAGRARETQYF. The gene calls are TRBV5-6 and TRBJ2-5; a weak D match, TRBD2 (5 bases). The CDR3 runs to 15 residues. CDR1 is SGHDT, CDR2 YYEEEE, per germline. V was cut by 0 bases and J by 5 bases, with 14 bases left in between. Drawing the rest from reference TRBV5-6 and TRBJ2-5, the complete variable domain is DAGVTQSPTHLIKTRGQQVTLRCSPKSGHDTVSWYQQALGQGPQFIFQYYEEEERQRGNFPDRFSGHQFPNYSSELNVNALLLGDSALYLCASSLAGRARETQYFGPGTRLLVL.

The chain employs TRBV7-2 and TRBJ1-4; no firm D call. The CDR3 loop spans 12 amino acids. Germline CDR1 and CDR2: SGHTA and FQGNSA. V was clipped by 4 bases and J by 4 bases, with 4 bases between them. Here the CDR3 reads CASSSFNEKLFF. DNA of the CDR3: TGTGCCAGCAGCTCCTTTAATGAAAAACTGTTTTTT.

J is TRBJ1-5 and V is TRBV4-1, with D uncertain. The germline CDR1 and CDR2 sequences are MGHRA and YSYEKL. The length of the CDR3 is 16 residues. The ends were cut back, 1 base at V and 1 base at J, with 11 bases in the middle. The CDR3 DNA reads TGCGCCAGCAGCCAAGTGGGCGGGCTGAGCAATCAGCCCCAGCATTTT. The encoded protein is CASSQVGGLSNQPQHF.

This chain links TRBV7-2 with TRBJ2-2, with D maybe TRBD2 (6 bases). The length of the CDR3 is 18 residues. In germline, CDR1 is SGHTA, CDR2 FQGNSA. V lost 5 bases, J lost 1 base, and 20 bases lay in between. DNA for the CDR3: TGTGCCAGCAGCGAATACTCATCCGGGGGACGGAACACCGGGGAGCTGTTTTTT. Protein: CASSEYSSGGRNTGELFF.

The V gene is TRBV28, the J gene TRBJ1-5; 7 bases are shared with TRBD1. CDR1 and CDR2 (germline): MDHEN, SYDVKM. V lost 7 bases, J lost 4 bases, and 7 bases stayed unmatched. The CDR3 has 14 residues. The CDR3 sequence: CASNLDRQNQPQHF. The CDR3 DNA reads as TGTGCCAGCAATCTGGACAGGCAAAATCAGCCCCAGCATTTT.

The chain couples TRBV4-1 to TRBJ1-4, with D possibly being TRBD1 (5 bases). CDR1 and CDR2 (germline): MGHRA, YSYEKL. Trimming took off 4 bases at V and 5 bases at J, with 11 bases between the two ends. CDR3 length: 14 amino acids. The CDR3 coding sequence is TGCGCCAGCAGCCTGGGGGGTCGGAATGAAAAACTGTTTTTT. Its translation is CASSLGGRNEKLFF.

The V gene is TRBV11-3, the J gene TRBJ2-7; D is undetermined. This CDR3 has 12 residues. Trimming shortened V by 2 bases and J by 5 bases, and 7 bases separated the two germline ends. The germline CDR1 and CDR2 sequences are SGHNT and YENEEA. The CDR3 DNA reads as TGTGCCAGCAGCTTAACGCCCGACGAGCAGTACTTC. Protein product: CASSLTPDEQYF.

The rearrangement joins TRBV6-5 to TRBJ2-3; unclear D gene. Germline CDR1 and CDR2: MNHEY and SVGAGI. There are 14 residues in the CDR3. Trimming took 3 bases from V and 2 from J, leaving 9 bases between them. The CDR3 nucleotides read TGTGCCAGCAGTTATTTCAGTCACACAGATACGCAGTATTTT. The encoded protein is CASSYFSHTDTQYF.

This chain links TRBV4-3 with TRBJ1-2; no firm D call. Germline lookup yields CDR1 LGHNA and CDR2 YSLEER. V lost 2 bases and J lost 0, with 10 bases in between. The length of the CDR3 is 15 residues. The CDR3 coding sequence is TGCGCCAGCAGCCAAACTCACCGGTCTAACTATGGCTACACCTTC. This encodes CASSQTHRSNYGYTF.

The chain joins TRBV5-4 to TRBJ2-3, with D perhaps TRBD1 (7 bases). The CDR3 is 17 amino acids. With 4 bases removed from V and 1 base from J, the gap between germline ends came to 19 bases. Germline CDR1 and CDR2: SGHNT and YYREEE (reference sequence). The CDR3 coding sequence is TGTGCCAGCAGCGGAGGTGCAGGGGGGCCGGGCACAGATACGCAGTATTTT. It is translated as CASSGGAGGPGTDTQYF.

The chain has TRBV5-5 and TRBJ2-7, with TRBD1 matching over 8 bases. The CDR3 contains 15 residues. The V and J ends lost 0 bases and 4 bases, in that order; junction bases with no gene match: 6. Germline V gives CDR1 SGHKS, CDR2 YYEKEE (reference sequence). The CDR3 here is CASSLGTGSFYEQYF. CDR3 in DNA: TGTGCCAGCAGCTTGGGGACAGGGTCCTTTTACGAGCAGTACTTC.

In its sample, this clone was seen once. The CDR3 nucleotides are TGTGCCAGCAGTCCCGGGACACCTGGGGAGACCCAGTACTTC. As protein: CASSPGTPGETQYF. The chain uses TRBV6-6 and TRBJ2-5; TRBD1 might be the D (6 bases). This CDR3 has 14 amino acids. Germline V lookup: CDR1 MNHNY, CDR2 SVGAGI (reference sequence). The germline V and J ends were trimmed by 5 bases and 5 bases, with 15 bases remaining between them.

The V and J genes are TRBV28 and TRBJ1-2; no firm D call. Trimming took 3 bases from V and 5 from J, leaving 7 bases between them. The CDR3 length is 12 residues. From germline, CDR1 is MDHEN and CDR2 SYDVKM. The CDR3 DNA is TGTGCCAGCAGTTTGGTGGAGTATGGCTACACCTTC. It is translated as CASSLVEYGYTF.

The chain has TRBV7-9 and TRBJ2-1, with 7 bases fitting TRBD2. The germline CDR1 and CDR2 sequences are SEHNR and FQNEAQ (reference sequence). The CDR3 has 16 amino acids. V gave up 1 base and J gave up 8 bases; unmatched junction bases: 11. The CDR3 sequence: CASSLVALAVRDEQFF. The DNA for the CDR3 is TGTGCCAGCAGCTTAGTGGCTCTAGCGGTTAGGGATGAGCAGTTCTTC. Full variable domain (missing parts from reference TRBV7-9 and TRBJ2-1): DTGVSQNPRHKITKRGQNVTFRCDPISEHNRLYWYRQTLGQGPEFLTYFQNEAQLEKSRLLSDRFSAERPKGSFSTLEIQRTEQGDSAMYLCASSLVALAVRDEQFFGPGTRLTVL.

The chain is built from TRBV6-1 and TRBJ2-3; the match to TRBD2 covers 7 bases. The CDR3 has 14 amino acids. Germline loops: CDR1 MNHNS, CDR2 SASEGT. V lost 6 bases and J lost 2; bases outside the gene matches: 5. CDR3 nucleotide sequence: TGTGCCAGCAGATCCGGGACTACCACAGATACGCAGTATTTT. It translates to CASRSGTTTDTQYF.

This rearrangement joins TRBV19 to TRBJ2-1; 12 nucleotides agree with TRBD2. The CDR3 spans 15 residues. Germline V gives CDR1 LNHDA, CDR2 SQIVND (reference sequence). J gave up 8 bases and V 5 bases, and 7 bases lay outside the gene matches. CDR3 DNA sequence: TGTGCCAGTAGTTTTGGACTAGCGGGGCTCTATGAGCAGTTCTTC. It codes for CASSFGLAGLYEQFF.